A selection of T cell receptor beta chains follows, all from one sample in a study of CD8 T cells in ankylosing spondylitis. One entry per CDR3 protein, called by TCRdb with MiXCR from the 5' RACE reads. The sample holds 150,000 to 200,000 distinct CDR3 sequences, roughly 12% seen once. Sequencing was done on a sample of blood, either unsorted or a sorted T cell fraction (not recorded which). These receptors were taken from a male donor with ankylosing spondylitis or in good health (not recorded which). Each CDR3 is given with its conserved first and last residue. D genes are given only for firm matches. Size is stated for part of the rows, as once, few or many counts, or as a class when the clone is expanded.

TRBV29-1	NA	TRBJ2-5	NA	CSVDPVRETQYF	TGCAGCGTTGATCCGGTCCGAGAGACCCAGTACTTC
TRBV12-3/TRBV12-4	many	TRBJ2-1	NA	CASSLRQSSYNEQFF	TGTGCCAGCAGTTTAAGACAGTCCTCCTACAATGAGCAGTTCTTC
TRBV10-3	NA	TRBJ2-5	TRBD2	CAISQRKTSGVQETQYF	TGTGCCATCAGTCAGCGAAAAACTAGCGGAGTACAAGAGACCCAGTACTTC
TRBV3-1	NA	TRBJ1-1	NA	CASSQGGSGAFF	TGTGCCAGCAGCCAGGGGGGGTCGGGAGCTTTCTTT
TRBV20-1	many	TRBJ1-2	NA	CSASGRGYTF	TGCAGTGCTAGTGGAAGGGGCTACACCTTC
TRBV14	many	TRBJ2-7	NA	CASSQDLGYGRDYEQYF	TGTGCCAGCAGCCAAGATCTCGGGTATGGTAGAGACTACGAGCAGTACTTC
TRBV20-1	NA	TRBJ2-7	TRBD2	CSARVATSGFSYEQYF	TGCAGTGCTAGAGTCGCGACTAGCGGCTTCTCCTACGAGCAGTACTTC
TRBV20-1	NA	TRBJ2-3	NA	CSARAGREWSGTQYF	TGCAGTGCTAGAGCCGGCAGGGAGTGGAGTGGTACGCAGTATTTT
TRBV5-1	few	TRBJ2-7	TRBD1	CASRKGQGLEQYF	TGCGCCAGCCGCAAGGGACAGGGCCTCGAGCAGTACTTC
TRBV29-1	many	TRBJ1-2	NA	CSVEVGRGAYGYTF	TGCAGCGTTGAAGTGGGGAGGGGCGCCTATGGCTACACCTTC
TRBV15	many	TRBJ2-3	NA	CATSRDLRADTQYF	TGTGCCACCAGCAGAGATCTGAGGGCAGATACGCAGTATTTT
TRBV24-1	many	TRBJ1-2	NA	CATSDLHSGTYGYTF	TGTGCCACCAGTGATTTGCATTCAGGGACTTATGGCTACACCTTC
TRBV30	many	TRBJ1-1	NA	CAWSAIGGGEAFF	TGTGCCTGGAGTGCGATCGGTGGTGGTGAAGCTTTCTTT
TRBV12-3/TRBV12-4	NA	TRBJ2-7	TRBD1	CASSLGQGASSYEQYF	TGTGCCAGCAGTTTAGGACAGGGGGCCTCCTCCTACGAGCAGTACTTC
TRBV11-2	few	TRBJ2-2	NA	CASSGGTAGELFF	TGTGCCAGCAGTGGGGGGACGGCCGGGGAGCTGTTTTTT
TRBV10-2	many	TRBJ2-3	TRBD1	CASSESGGRQYF	TGCGCCAGCAGTGAGTCAGGGGGCCGGCAGTATTTT
TRBV13	NA	TRBJ2-1	NA	CASSLAPGQGYNEQFF	TGTGCCAGCAGCTTAGCCCCGGGACAAGGCTACAATGAGCAGTTCTTC
TRBV20-1	many	TRBJ1-4	NA	CSASPGTSELFF	TGCAGTGCTAGTCCGGGGACCTCGGAACTGTTTTTT
TRBV28	few	TRBJ2-7	TRBD2	CASSSTTSGSFRTYEQYF	TGTGCCAGCAGTTCCACCACTAGCGGGAGTTTCAGGACCTACGAGCAGTACTTC
TRBV6-6	many	TRBJ2-7	NA	CASSPSNEQYF	TGTGCCAGCAGCCCCAGTAACGAGCAGTACTTC
TRBV7-2	NA	TRBJ2-1	TRBD2	CASSLERGVDNEQFF	TGTGCCAGCAGCTTAGAGCGGGGGGTGGACAATGAGCAGTTCTTC
TRBV20-1	many	TRBJ2-3	TRBD1	CSARPPGTGNRNTQYF	TGCAGTGCTAGACCCCCCGGGACAGGGAATAGGAATACGCAGTATTTT
TRBV6-6	NA	TRBJ2-7	NA	CASSYGETAEQYF	TGTGCCAGCAGTTACGGTGAGACTGCCGAGCAGTACTTC